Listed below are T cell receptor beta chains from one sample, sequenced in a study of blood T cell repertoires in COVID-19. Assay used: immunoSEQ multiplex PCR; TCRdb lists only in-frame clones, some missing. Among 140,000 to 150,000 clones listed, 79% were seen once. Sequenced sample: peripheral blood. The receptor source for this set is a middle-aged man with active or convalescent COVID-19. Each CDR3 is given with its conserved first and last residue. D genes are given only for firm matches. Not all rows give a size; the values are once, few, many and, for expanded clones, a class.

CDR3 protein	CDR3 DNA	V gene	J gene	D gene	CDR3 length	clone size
CASSVEGAYTGELFF	TGTGCCAGCAGCGTAGAGGGGGCGTATACCGGGGAGCTGTTTTTT	TRBV9	TRBJ2-2	TRBD1	15	.
CASSVASGAFQETQYF	TGTGCCAGTAGTGTAGCTAGCGGGGCTTTCCAAGAGACCCAGTACTTC	TRBV19	TRBJ2-5	TRBD2	16	.
CASRLHTVNKDQPQHF	TGTGCCAGCAGATTACATACAGTTAATAAAGATCAGCCCCAGCATTTT	TRBV6-4	TRBJ1-5	.	16	.
CASSHSGRARNQPQHF	TGTGCCAGCAGCCATTCAGGCAGGGCCCGCAATCAGCCCCAGCATTTT	TRBV28	TRBJ1-5	.	16	.
CASSQGGAGVNSPLHF	TGTGCCAGCAGCCAAGGGGGGGCCGGGGTGAATTCACCCCTCCACTTT	TRBV7-6	TRBJ1-6	.	16	once
CASSYSNRQGGNTIYF	TGTGCCAGCAGTTACTCGAATCGACAGGGTGGAAACACCATATATTTT	TRBV6-6	TRBJ1-3	TRBD1	16	.
CASSFGAGTENSPLHF	TGTGCCAGCAGTTTTGGTGCTGGGACAGAAAATTCACCCCTCCACTTT	TRBV27	TRBJ1-6	TRBD1	16	.
CASSPPTGGELFF	TGTGCCAGCAGTCCCCCGACGGGGGGGGAGCTGTTTTTT	TRBV27	TRBJ2-2	.	13	once
CASSLNRGETQYF	TGTGCCAGCAGCTTAAACAGGGGCGAGACCCAGTACTTC	TRBV7-7	TRBJ2-5	TRBD1	13	.
CASSQARDRGRGYTF	TGTGCCAGCAGCCAAGCCCGGGACAGGGGGCGAGGCTACACCTTC	TRBV3-1/TRBV3-2	TRBJ1-2	TRBD1	15	.
CASHAGTGELFF	TGTGCCAGCCACGCGGGCACCGGGGAGCTGTTTTTT	TRBV7-9	TRBJ2-2	.	12	.
CASSLDLAKNIQYF	TGTGCCAGCAGCCTGGACTTAGCCAAAAACATTCAGTACTTC	TRBV5-4	TRBJ2-4	.	14	.
CASSYGRVDTQYF	TGTGCCAGCAGTTACGGGAGGGTAGATACGCAGTATTTT	TRBV27	TRBJ2-3	TRBD2	13	.
CASSQDMDGRIYEQYF	TGCGCCAGCAGCCAAGATATGGACGGGAGGATTTACGAGCAGTACTTC	TRBV4-1	TRBJ2-7	TRBD2	16	.
CASTPTGGGTYEQYF	TGTGCCAGCACCCCGACGGGAGGGGGCACCTACGAGCAGTACTTC	TRBV5-4	TRBJ2-7	.	15	.
CASSHSGRSSYNEQFF	TGTGCCAGCAGTCATAGCGGGAGAAGCTCCTACAATGAGCAGTTCTTC	TRBV6-6	TRBJ2-1	TRBD2	16	once
CSVGQEDGYTF	TGCAGCGTTGGACAGGAGGATGGCTACACCTTC	TRBV29-1	TRBJ1-2	.	11	.
CAWSPEAEAGETQYF	TGTGCCTGGAGCCCCGAGGCGGAGGCGGGGGAGACCCAGTACTTC	TRBV30	TRBJ2-5	.	15	.
CASSGGRVRPQHF	TGTGCCAGCAGTGGGGGGAGGGTAAGGCCCCAGCATTTT	TRBV21-1	TRBJ1-5	.	13	.
CASRIAGLGTYEQYF	TGTGCCAGCAGGATCGCGGGCCTGGGGACCTACGAGCAGTACTTC	TRBV27	TRBJ2-7	.	15	.
CASSFIAGGPYNEQFF	TGTGCCAGCAGCTTTATAGCGGGAGGGCCCTACAATGAGCAGTTCTTC	TRBV7-3	TRBJ2-1	TRBD2	16	.
CASSHPAGRLSSGNTIYF	TGCGCCAGCAGCCATCCGGCGGGGAGACTGTCCTCTGGAAACACCATATATTTT	TRBV4-1	TRBJ1-3	.	18	few
CASSDPGGGTGELFF	TGCGCCAGCAGTGATCCGGGAGGCGGCACCGGGGAGCTGTTTTTT	TRBV10-1	TRBJ2-2	TRBD2	15	.
CASSFFNILGTGELFF	TGCGCCAGCAGCTTTTTCAACATCCTCGGGACCGGGGAGCTGTTTTTT	TRBV5-1	TRBJ2-2	.	16	.
CASSLEGQGDSDTEAFF	TGCGCCAGCAGCTTGGAGGGACAGGGGGATTCGGACACTGAAGCTTTCTTT	TRBV5-1	TRBJ1-1	TRBD1	17	many
CAISPTSGSPPDTQYF	TGTGCCATCAGTCCGACTAGCGGGAGTCCTCCAGATACGCAGTATTTT	TRBV10-3	TRBJ2-3	TRBD2	16	.
CASSQGRGRVSYNSPLHF	TGTGCCAGCAGCCAAGGTCGAGGCAGGGTCTCCTATAATTCACCCCTCCACTTT	TRBV3-1/TRBV3-2	TRBJ1-6	.	18	.
CASSGMVAGGSETQYF	TGTGCCAGCAGCGGAATGGTAGCGGGAGGATCCGAGACCCAGTACTTC	TRBV7-6	TRBJ2-5	TRBD2	16	.
CASSQDRDRNYGYTF	TGCGCCAGCAGCCAAGATAGAGACAGGAACTATGGCTACACCTTC	TRBV4-1	TRBJ1-2	.	15	.
CASSRDRGNTIYF	TGTGCCAGCAGTCGGGACAGGGGAAACACCATATATTTT	TRBV28	TRBJ1-3	TRBD1	13	.
CASSYGGGNTEAFF	TGTGCCAGCAGTTACGGGGGGGGGAACACTGAAGCTTTCTTT	TRBV6-2/TRBV6-3	TRBJ1-1	.	14	.
CASSPGTSGASYNEQFF	TGTGCCAGCAGCCCCGGGACTAGCGGGGCAAGTTACAATGAGCAGTTCTTC	TRBV11-3	TRBJ2-1	TRBD2	17	.
CASSPLAAGSYNEQFF	TGTGCCAGCAGCCCTCTAGCTGCCGGCTCCTACAATGAGCAGTTCTTC	TRBV14	TRBJ2-1	.	16	.
CAISESANQPQHF	TGTGCCATCAGTGAGTCGGCCAATCAGCCCCAGCATTTT	TRBV10-3	TRBJ1-5	.	13	.
CASSSPGDTQYF	TGTGCCAGCAGCTCCCCCGGAGATACGCAGTATTTT	TRBV11-3	TRBJ2-3	.	12	.
CASSQVLRLARSYNEQFF	TGCGCCAGCAGCCAAGTTTTGCGACTAGCGCGTTCCTACAATGAGCAGTTCTTC	TRBV4-1	TRBJ2-1	TRBD2	18	.
CASSFFRSTGELFF	TGTGCCAGCAGTTTCTTTAGGAGCACCGGGGAGCTGTTTTTT	TRBV28	TRBJ2-2	.	14	.
CASSGGGAGVLTF	TGTGCCAGCAGCGGAGGGGGCGCCGGCGTCCTGACTTTC	TRBV5-6	TRBJ2-6	.	13	.
CASSLLGGTNEKLFF	TGTGCCAGCAGCTTGCTAGGGGGAACTAATGAAAAACTGTTTTTT	TRBV5-5	TRBJ1-4	.	15	.
CSVFKRENYEQYF	TGCAGCGTTTTCAAGCGGGAGAACTACGAGCAGTACTTC	TRBV29-1	TRBJ2-7	TRBD2	13	.
CASSGDSINEAFF	TGTGCCAGCAGCGGGGACAGCATAAACGAAGCTTTCTTT	TRBV9	TRBJ1-1	TRBD1	13	.
CASSRPQGGGETQYF	TGTGCCAGCAGCCGGCCGCAGGGAGGGGGAGAGACCCAGTACTTC	TRBV5-6	TRBJ2-5	.	15	.
CAGRGSSYNEQFF	TGTGCCGGAAGGGGTAGCTCCTACAATGAGCAGTTCTTC	TRBV6-4	TRBJ2-1	.	13	once
CASSQEALAGGEQFF	TGTGCCAGCAGCCAAGAAGCCCTAGCGGGAGGAGAGCAGTTCTTC	TRBV3-1/TRBV3-2	TRBJ2-1	TRBD2	15	.
CASSPRGIGTEAFF	TGTGCCAGCAGCCCCAGGGGGATCGGCACTGAAGCTTTCTTT	TRBV5-4	TRBJ1-1	TRBD1	14	once
CASSQSSGTRVYDEQFF	TGTGCCAGCAGCCAATCTAGTGGGACTAGGGTTTATGATGAGCAGTTCTTC	TRBV9	TRBJ2-1	TRBD2	17	.
CASRQDWGVGTDTQYF	TGTGCCAGCAGGCAGGACTGGGGGGTGGGCACAGATACGCAGTATTTT	TRBV2	TRBJ2-3	.	16	.
CASSLDPSLEQYF	TGTGCCAGCAGCTTAGATCCCTCCCTCGAGCAGTACTTC	TRBV7-7	TRBJ2-7	.	13	.
CASSLRGQGDTGELFF	TGTGCCAGCAGCTTACGAGGACAGGGGGACACCGGGGAGCTGTTTTTT	TRBV5-4	TRBJ2-2	TRBD1	16	.
CASRPGVSTDTQYF	TGTGCCAGCAGGCCAGGGGTCAGCACAGATACGCAGTATTTT	TRBV7-3	TRBJ2-3	.	14	few
CASSLQGWASYEQYF	TGTGCCAGCAGCCTCCAGGGTTGGGCCTCCTACGAGCAGTACTTC	TRBV2	TRBJ2-7	.	15	.
CASSDTGDAYNEQFF	TGTGCCAGCAGTGATACGGGGGATGCCTACAATGAGCAGTTCTTC	TRBV2	TRBJ2-1	.	15	.
CASSLWGSGSYNEQFF	TGTGCCAGCAGCTTATGGGGTAGCGGGAGTTACAATGAGCAGTTCTTC	TRBV7-9	TRBJ2-1	TRBD2	16	few